These 15 T cell receptor beta chains were all obtained from the same sample, sequenced in a study of control samples from healthy donors and cancer patients. Using immunoSEQ multiplex PCR, the repertoire was profiled, and TCRdb retains in-frame clones only, with some absent. This table has some 150,000 clones, around 92% appearing once. Sequencing was done on a sample of blood. Every receptor here comes from a woman in her 30s in good health.

This chain joins TRBV28 and TRBJ1-1, with 12 bases aligning to TRBD1. This CDR3 is built from 16 residues. Germline loops: CDR1 MDHEN, CDR2 SYDVKM. V lost 3 bases to trimming and J lost 0 bases; unmatched junction nucleotides: 2. The CDR3 is CASSLGQGAMNTEAFF. The CDR3 nucleotides are TGTGCCAGCAGTTTGGGACAGGGGGCCATGAACACTGAAGCTTTCTTT.

The chain joins TRBV18 to TRBJ2-1; 14 nucleotides agree with TRBD2. Trimming took 6 bases from V and 8 from J; bases not matched to a gene: 9. The CDR3 runs 16 residues. Germline V CDR1 and CDR2: KGHSH, LQKENI. CDR3 region: CASSQQTSGGADEQFF. The CDR3 DNA follows: TGTGCCAGCTCGCAGCAGACTAGCGGGGGGGCGGATGAGCAGTTCTTC.

This clone came up a few times. The rearrangement joins TRBV5-1 to TRBJ2-1, with D possibly TRBD1 on 6 matching bases. The CDR3 length is 16 residues. The germline V gene has CDR1 SGHRS and CDR2 YFSETQ. Trimming took off 1 base at V and 0 bases at J, with 11 bases between the two ends. The CDR3 coding sequence is TGCGCCAGCAGCTTGTTTACAGGGAACTCCTACAATGAGCAGTTCTTC. This translates into CASSLFTGNSYNEQFF.

CDR3 in DNA: TGTGCCAGCAGTGACAGGGAAAAACTGTTTTTT. It codes for CASSDREKLFF. The rearrangement links TRBV28 to TRBJ1-4; the D gene is possibly TRBD1 (6 bases). In germline, CDR1 is MDHEN, CDR2 SYDVKM. CDR3 length: 11 amino acids. Trimming shortened V by 5 bases and J by 8 bases, and 6 bases separated the two germline ends.

This chain links TRBV25-1 with TRBJ1-2; 7 nucleotides align to TRBD1. Germline loops: CDR1 MGHDK, CDR2 SYGVNS. The CDR3 covers 14 residues. V was clipped by 5 bases and J by 3 bases; unmatched bases: 6. In DNA form, the CDR3 reads TGTGCCAGCAGTATTCTCGGGACAGACTATGGCTACACCTTC. Translated, it gives CASSILGTDYGYTF.

This chain joins TRBV25-1 and TRBJ1-1; the D is unclear. Germline CDR1 reads MGHDK; CDR2 reads SYGVNS. The CDR3 has 13 amino acids. Deletions cut 2 bases from V and 5 bases from J, with 9 bases between. This chain's CDR3 is CASSERRGTEAFF. CDR3 nucleotide sequence: TGTGCCAGCAGTGAACGTCGGGGAACTGAAGCTTTCTTT.

The V and J genes are TRBV3-1 (or the pseudogene TRBV3-2) and TRBJ1-2, with 9 bases identical to TRBD1. The CDR3 is made up of 13 amino acids. Germline V CDR1 and CDR2: LGHDT, YNNKEL (reference sequence). V was pared by 3 bases and J by 7 bases, with 3 bases of the junction left unmatched. The CDR3 bases are TGTGCCAGCAGCCAGGGGACAGGGTCTGGCTACACCTTC. Its protein is CASSQGTGSGYTF.

In nucleotides, the CDR3 is TGTGCCAGCAGCCCCGGACTAGCGGGATACGAGCAGTACTTC. It translates to CASSPGLAGYEQYF. The chain couples TRBV11-3 to TRBJ2-7; the match to TRBD2 covers 12 bases. The germline gives CDR1 SGHNT, CDR2 YENEEA. After removal of 5 bases from V and 4 bases from J, the junction contained 3 bases not matched to a gene. This CDR3 has 14 amino acids.

This clone has a single count. The CDR3, as DNA: TGTGCCAGCAGCCCCCAGGGGGGCACTGAAGCTTTCTTT. This sequence encodes CASSPQGGTEAFF. V usage is TRBV5-4 and J usage is TRBJ1-1; 7 nucleotides align to TRBD1. With V trimmed by 4 bases and J by 4 bases, 4 bases remained unmatched. CDR3 length: 13 amino acids. Germline V gene data show CDR1 as SGHNT and CDR2 as YYREEE (reference sequence).

J is TRBJ2-7 and V is TRBV11-3, with D unclear. The V end lost 0 bases, the J end lost 1 base, and 10 bases lay between the germline ends. This CDR3 has 15 residues. Germline V gene data show CDR1 as SGHNT and CDR2 as YENEEA. The CDR3 DNA sequence: TGTGCCAGCAGCTTAGATCATGGACGATCCTACGAGCAGTACTTC. This codes for CASSLDHGRSYEQYF.

The chain links TRBV14 to TRBJ2-3; D is undetermined. The CDR3 contains 16 residues. Germline V gene data show CDR1 as SGHDN and CDR2 as FVKESK. The V gene lost 2 bases and the J gene lost 0 bases, with 12 bases spanning the gap. The CDR3 DNA is TGTGCCAGCAGCCAACCCCAGACCACTAGCACAGATACGCAGTATTTT. Residues: CASSQPQTTSTDTQYF.

The rearrangement joins TRBV7-9 to TRBJ2-7; D is unresolved. Trimming pared 0 bases from V and 3 bases from J, leaving 6 bases between. Germline lookup yields CDR1 SEHNR and CDR2 FQNEAQ (reference sequence). The CDR3 consists of 13 residues. In nucleotides, the CDR3 is TGTGCCAGCAGCTTAGCGGACCGCTACGAGCAGTACTTC. Its protein product is CASSLADRYEQYF.

The gene calls are TRBV29-1 and TRBJ2-3, with 11 bases aligning to TRBD2. The CDR3 length is 16 residues. Trimming removed 4 bases from V and 4 bases from J; junction bases left unmatched: 10. Germline V gives CDR1 SQVTM, CDR2 ANQGSEA. CDR3 bases: TGCAGCGTTGGGGGTTTAGCGGGAGGGAGGGCAGATACGCAGTATTTT. The encoded protein is CSVGGLAGGRADTQYF.

This clone has only one observation. The chain links TRBV27 to TRBJ2-3, with TRBD2 matching over 10 bases. The CDR3 has 14 amino acids. The germline V gene encodes CDR1 MNHEY and CDR2 SMNVEV (reference sequence). V was clipped by 6 bases and J by 3 bases; unmatched bases: 3. The CDR3 here is CASSQTSGTDTQYF. The CDR3 bases are TGTGCCAGCAGCCAGACTAGCGGGACAGATACGCAGTATTTT.

V is TRBV12-2 and J is TRBJ1-1. TRBV12-2 is described as a pseudogene. The CDR3 spans 15 residues. The CDR3 is CASRPAGTRNTEAFF. In DNA form, the CDR3 reads TGTGCAAGTCGCCCCGCCGGGACTAGGAACACTGAAGCTTTCTTT.